The T cell receptor (beta chain) under discussion was sequenced for a study of OX40 agonist ivuxolimab in advanced cancers. Study-level background: Ivuxolimab, which targeted the costimulatory receptor OX40 (CD134), was an agonistic, fully human IgG2 monoclonal antibody. Intravenous ivuxolimab was administered to patients every 2 weeks at six dose levels: 0.01, 0.1, 0.3, 1.5, 3 and 10 mg/kg. Of the approximately 50 dose-escalation patients, hepatocellular carcinoma was present in approximately 20, melanoma in around 15, renal cell carcinoma in 9 and head and neck cancer in 9. In the dose-escalation cohort, 82.7% of patients were male, and the mean age was roughly 60 years, with a range of about 23 to 90. Prior anti-PD-1, anti-PD-L1 or anti-CTLA-4 therapy was permitted, and checkpoint inhibitors had been received by about two fifths of dose-escalation patients. Partial responses were achieved by three dose-escalation patients, of whom one had hepatocellular carcinoma and two had cutaneous melanoma. Peripheral TCRbeta sequencing aimed to test whether ivuxolimab altered TCR sequence diversity and caused clonal T-cell expansion. The monotherapy dose-escalation portion (N ≈ 50 patients) of the phase I ivuxolimab trial is reported in the paper. Points the paper makes about the study in general: Partial responders in the 0.1-3.0 mg/kg groups had among the lowest normalized peripheral clonal expansion, especially among CD8+ T cells. At doses from 0.1 to 3.0 mg/kg, clonal expansion was seen in both CD4+ and CD8+ blood T cells between baseline and week 6. After ivuxolimab, more expanded clones were found on average in CD8+ T cells than in CD4+ T cells. Antigen specificity was not determined for the clonally expanded peripheral T cells. Low levels of normalized T-cell clonal expansion were also shown by some nonresponding patients.

For sequencing of the TCRbeta CDR3 region, genomic DNA was extracted from the sorted cells. TCRbeta CDR3 regions were sequenced using the immunoSEQ Assay. TCRdb's version of the immuneACCESS table is confined to in-frame rearrangements and falls short of the full clone set. An unresolved V gene accounts for under half of the shortfall where checked; the remainder is of unknown origin. The sample table contains 87,000 or so clones; only one count was recorded for 80% to 90% of them. Around 1.5% of the sample goes to the ten largest clones. With regard to this clone: Its target antigen remains unknown. Base qualities are not recorded, but no much larger clone differs from it by a single base.

Patients with a history of autoimmune disease or receiving systemic immunosuppression were excluded from the trial. Peripheral blood for TCR sequencing was collected from all dose cohorts at baseline, on cycle 4 day 1, and on cycle 7 day 1. The samples were taken from a phase I, first-in-human, multicenter, open-label dose-escalation trial of ivuxolimab. The trial enrolled adults with locally advanced or metastatic head and neck squamous cell, hepatocellular, melanoma or renal cell carcinoma. Before TCR sequencing, CD4+ T cells and CD8+ T cells were sorted from peripheral blood as separate populations. The CDR3 sequence holds 13 residues, the cysteine and phenylalanine included. CDR3 DNA only is kept here, 39 bases in frame from base 1. The germline V gene provides CDR1 SGHVS and CDR2 FQNEAQ. V is clipped by 4 bases and J by 12 bases, and the sequence between their germline boundaries is 16 bases long.

The rearranged chain carries TRBV7-8 and TRBJ2-1; the D gene is possibly TRBD2, with 6 bases matching. This specimen consisted of CD4+ or CD8+ T cells sorted from blood, obtained in a trial of the OX40 agonist ivuxolimab. The source is an adult with an advanced solid tumor such as melanoma, head and neck, liver or kidney cancer. CDR3 reads: CASSYGQGGVQFF. In nucleotide form, the sequence is TGTGCCAGCAGCTACGGCCAGGGAGGTGTGCAGTTCTTC.